This T cell receptor beta chain was sequenced in a study of cytomegalovirus exposure and HLA in healthy donors. Both 60 Vbeta primers and 13 Jbeta primers went into the PCR. The assay was immunoSEQ multiplex PCR, and TCRdb's table has in-frame clones only and misses some. Recorded for this sample: about 110,000 clones. The sequence came from a young man in good health and CMV-seronegative. The sample taken for sequencing was PBMCs.

The CDR3 sequence: CASSLITGDWDEQFF. The CDR3 DNA sequence: TGTGCCAGCAGCTTAATAACAGGGGATTGGGATGAGCAGTTCTTC. This sequence joins TRBV7-3 and TRBJ2-1, with 7 bases fitting TRBD1. Germline lookup yields CDR1 SGHTA and CDR2 FQGTGA. Losses at the gene ends were 1 base for V and 8 bases for J; bases not matched to a gene: 8. This CDR3 has 15 residues. The variable domain in full, with the rest retrieved from reference TRBV7-3 and TRBJ2-1, is GAGVSQTPSNKVTEKGKYVELRCDPISGHTALYWYRQSLGQGPEFLIYFQGTGAADDSGLPNDRFFAVRPEGSVSTLKIQRTERGDSAVYLCASSLITGDWDEQFFGPGTRLTVL.